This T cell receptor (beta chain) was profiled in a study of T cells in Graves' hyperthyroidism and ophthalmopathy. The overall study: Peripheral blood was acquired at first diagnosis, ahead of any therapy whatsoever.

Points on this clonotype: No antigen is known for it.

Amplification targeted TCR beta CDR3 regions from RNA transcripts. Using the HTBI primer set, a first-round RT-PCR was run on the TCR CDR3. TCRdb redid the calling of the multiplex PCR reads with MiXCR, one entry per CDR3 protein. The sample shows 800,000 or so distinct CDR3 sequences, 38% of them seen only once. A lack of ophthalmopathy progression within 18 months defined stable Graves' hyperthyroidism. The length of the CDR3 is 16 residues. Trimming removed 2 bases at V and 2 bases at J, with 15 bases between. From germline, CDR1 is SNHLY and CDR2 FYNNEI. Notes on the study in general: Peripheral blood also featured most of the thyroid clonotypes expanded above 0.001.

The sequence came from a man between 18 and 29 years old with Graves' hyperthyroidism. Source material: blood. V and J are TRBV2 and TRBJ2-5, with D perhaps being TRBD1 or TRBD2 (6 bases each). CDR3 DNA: TGTGCCAGCAGTGAATCTGAGGGGGGTCTTCAAGAGACCCAGTACTTC. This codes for CASSESEGGLQETQYF.